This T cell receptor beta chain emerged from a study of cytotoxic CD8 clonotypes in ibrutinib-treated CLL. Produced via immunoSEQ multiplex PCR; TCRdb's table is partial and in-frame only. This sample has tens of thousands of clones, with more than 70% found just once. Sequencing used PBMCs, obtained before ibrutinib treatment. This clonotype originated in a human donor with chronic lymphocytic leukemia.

The CDR3 spells CGTGSYNEQFF. The DNA of the CDR3 is TGTGGAACGGGGTCCTACAATGAGCAGTTCTTC. This chain links TRBV2 with TRBJ2-1; possible D gene TRBD2, 5 bases. Per germline, CDR1 SNHLY and CDR2 FYNNEI. The CDR3 runs 11 residues.